These 15 T cell receptor beta chains share one sample of origin, sequenced in a study of cytomegalovirus exposure and HLA in healthy donors. A multiplex PCR was run with 60 Vbeta primers and 13 Jbeta primers. The assay was immunoSEQ multiplex PCR, and TCRdb's table has in-frame clones only and misses some. The profile shows about 200,000 clones, 75% to 90% of them singletons. Source material: PBMCs. These TCRs come from a woman in her 30s in good health and CMV-seronegative.

This clone was seen a few times. The chain links TRBV19 to TRBJ1-5; TRBD1 is a possible D gene (5 bases). Germline CDR1 and CDR2: LNHDA and SQIVND (reference sequence). The V and J ends lost 8 bases and 0 bases respectively, with 14 bases between them. The CDR3 is 15 amino acids. The CDR3 protein is CASDTGGNSNQPQHF. The CDR3, as DNA: TGTGCCAGTGATACGGGGGGTAATAGCAATCAGCCCCAGCATTTT.

The chain joins TRBV28 to TRBJ1-1; possibly TRBD1 for D (5 bases). Germline CDR1 MDHEN, CDR2 SYDVKM. The V and J ends lost 8 bases and 5 bases respectively, with 18 bases between them. The CDR3 runs 14 residues. CDR3 residues: CASFTGGTFTEAFF. In nucleotides, the CDR3 is TGTGCCAGCTTCACGGGGGGTACGTTTACTGAAGCTTTCTTT.

The rearrangement links TRBV18 to TRBJ2-1; perhaps TRBD2 as D (6 bases). The CDR3 totals 15 residues. Germline V CDR1 and CDR2: KGHSH, LQKENI. Trimming took off 3 bases at V and 4 bases at J, with 13 bases between the two ends. The CDR3 coding sequence is TGTGCCAGCTCACCGGGACTGTCCGATTACAATGAGCAGTTCTTC. Translated: CASSPGLSDYNEQFF.

As regards this clone: Other DNA sequences within the sample encode an identical CDR3. The J gene is TRBJ1-3, the V gene TRBV7-9; possibly TRBD1 for D (5 bases). The CDR3 totals 16 residues. Between the trimmed V and J ends, which lost 0 bases and 0 bases, there was a span of 9 bases. CDR1 SEHNR and CDR2 FQNEAQ come from the germline V gene (reference sequence). CDR3 residues: CASSLARGNSGNTIYF. In DNA form, the CDR3 reads TGTGCCAGCAGCTTAGCGCGGGGGAACTCTGGAAACACCATATATTTT.

The CDR3, as DNA: TGTGCCAGCAGTTACATGGACAGGGAGTACTTC. Residues: CASSYMDREYF. The V and J genes are TRBV6-5 and TRBJ2-5; 8 nucleotides agree with TRBD1. Trimming took 2 bases from V and 12 from J; bases not matched to a gene: 2. The CDR3 totals 11 residues. CDR1 MNHEY and CDR2 SVGAGI come from the germline V gene.

The V call is TRBV7-9, the J call TRBJ2-2, with 10 bases matching TRBD2. The CDR3 is 18 residues long. Germline loops: CDR1 SEHNR, CDR2 FQNEAQ (reference sequence). V lost 3 bases and J lost 7; bases outside the gene matches: 14. The CDR3 DNA reads as TGTGCCAGCAGCTTCCAAGGTTCTCCTAGCGGGAGTGTCGGGGAGCTGTTTTTT. Protein product: CASSFQGSPSGSVGELFF.

The chain employs TRBV4-1 and TRBJ2-7; D perhaps matches TRBD2 (6 bases). Germline V gene sequence: CDR1 MGHRA, CDR2 YSYEKL. This CDR3 region has 15 residues. Trimming removed 4 bases from V and 4 bases from J, with 17 bases in between. The CDR3 DNA sequence: TGCGCCAGCAGCCTTGGAGGGGTAGGTTCGTACGAGCAGTACTTC. Residues: CASSLGGVGSYEQYF.

About this clone itself: One end of the junction is discordant with germline, which a read error may explain. The V and J genes are TRBV14 and TRBJ2-7; a possible D gene is TRBD2 (5 bases). CDR3 length equals 15 residues. From germline, CDR1 is SGHDN and CDR2 FVKESK. The CDR3 loop is CASSQDSGSSTSSTF. Written as DNA, the CDR3 is TGTGCCAGCAGCCAAGACAGCGGCAGTTCTACGAGCAGTACCTTC.

The chain recombines TRBV29-1 with TRBJ1-2; 7 bases align to TRBD1. The germline CDR1 and CDR2 sequences are SQVTM and ANQGSEA. With 3 bases clipped from V and 7 bases from J, the junction kept 14 bases outside the gene matches. The CDR3 runs 15 residues. CDR3 in amino acids: CSVDEVRGKYVGYTF. The CDR3 DNA sequence: TGCAGCGTTGATGAGGTCAGGGGGAAATACGTTGGCTACACCTTC. The whole variable domain, filled in from reference TRBV29-1 and TRBJ1-2, reads SAVISQKPSRDICQRGTSLTIQCQVDSQVTMMFWYRQQPGQSLTLIATANQGSEATYESGFVIDKFPISRPNLTFSTLTVSNMSPEDSSIYLCSVDEVRGKYVGYTFGSGTRLTVV.

This chain connects TRBV7-9 to TRBJ2-7; TRBD1 matches at 9 bases. This CDR3 contains 14 residues. Trimming took 8 bases from V and 3 from J; bases not matched to a gene: 8. Looked up from germline, CDR1 is SEHNR and CDR2 is FQNEAQ (reference sequence). CDR3 bases: TGTGCCAGCGCCCCCGGGACAGGGTACTACGAGCAGTACTTC. This encodes CASAPGTGYYEQYF. Drawing the rest from reference TRBV7-9 and TRBJ2-7, the complete variable domain is DTGVSQNPRHKITKRGQNVTFRCDPISEHNRLYWYRQTLGQGPEFLTYFQNEAQLEKSRLLSDRFSAERPKGSFSTLEIQRTEQGDSAMYLCASAPGTGYYEQYFGPGTRLTVT.

The J gene is TRBJ2-3, the V gene TRBV19; tentative D call: TRBD1 (6 bases). The ends were cut back, 8 bases at V and 4 bases at J, with 25 bases in the middle. The CDR3 is 17 amino acids. Per germline, CDR1 LNHDA and CDR2 SQIVND (reference sequence). CDR3 coding DNA: TGTGCCAGTGGGGGCAGGAAACAGGGCGCTGGCGCAGATACGCAGTATTTT. This translates into CASGGRKQGAGADTQYF. The variable domain in full, completed from reference TRBV19 and TRBJ2-3, reads DGGITQSPKYLFRKEGQNVTLSCEQNLNHDAMYWYRQDPGQGLRLIYYSQIVNDFQKGDIAEGYSVSREKKESFPLTVTSAQKNPTAFYLCASGGRKQGAGADTQYFGPGTRLTVL.

The chain links TRBV7-2 to TRBJ2-5; TRBD1 aligns across 7 bases. The CDR3 is 14 residues long. The J segment lost 4 bases and the V segment lost 5 bases, leaving 7 bases of the junction unmatched. Germline V gives CDR1 SGHTA, CDR2 FQGNSA. For the CDR3, the DNA is TGTGCCAGCAGCCCGAACAGGGGCACAGAGACCCAGTACTTC. Translation: CASSPNRGTETQYF.

V is TRBV18 and J is TRBJ2-2; maybe TRBD2 (5 bases). Per germline, CDR1 KGHSH and CDR2 LQKENI. The CDR3 is 15 residues long. Trimming left V 1 base short and J 1 base short, with 7 bases between. The CDR3 sequence is CASSPLSGNTGELFF. DNA for the CDR3: TGTGCCAGCTCACCACTCAGCGGGAACACCGGGGAGCTGTTTTTT.

This chain uses TRBV7-3 with TRBJ2-3; D is perhaps TRBD1 (5 bases). V lost 5 bases and J 4 bases, leaving 13 bases between the germline ends. The germline V gene encodes CDR1 SGHTA and CDR2 FQGTGA. This CDR3 has 14 residues. The CDR3 reads CASSLTARPDTQYF. In DNA, the CDR3 is TGTGCCAGCAGCCTGACAGCGCGTCCAGATACGCAGTATTTT.

This clone was picked up a small number of times. V gene TRBV4-1 combines with J gene TRBJ1-1; D remains unclear. V was shortened by 1 base and J by 1 base, with 4 bases between the two germline ends. The germline V gene has CDR1 MGHRA and CDR2 YSYEKL. This CDR3 has 13 residues. The CDR3 bases are TGCGCCAGCAGCCAAGGGGCGAACACTGAAGCTTTCTTT. Translation: CASSQGANTEAFF.